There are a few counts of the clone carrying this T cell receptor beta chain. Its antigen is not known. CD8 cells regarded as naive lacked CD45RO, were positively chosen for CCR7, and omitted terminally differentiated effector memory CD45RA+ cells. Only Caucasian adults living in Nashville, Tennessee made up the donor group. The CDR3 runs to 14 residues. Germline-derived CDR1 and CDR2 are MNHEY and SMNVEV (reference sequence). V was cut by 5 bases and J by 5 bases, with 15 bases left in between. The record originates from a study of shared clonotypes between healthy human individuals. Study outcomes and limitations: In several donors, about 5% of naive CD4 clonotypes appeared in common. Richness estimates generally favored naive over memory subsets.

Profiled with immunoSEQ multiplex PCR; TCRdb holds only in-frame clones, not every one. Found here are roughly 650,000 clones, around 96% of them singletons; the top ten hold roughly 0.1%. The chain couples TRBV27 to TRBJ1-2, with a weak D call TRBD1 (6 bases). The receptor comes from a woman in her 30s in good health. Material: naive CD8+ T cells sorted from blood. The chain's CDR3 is CASSLTGSLYGYTF. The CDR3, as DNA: TGTGCCAGCAGTCTTACAGGGAGCCTATATGGCTACACCTTC.